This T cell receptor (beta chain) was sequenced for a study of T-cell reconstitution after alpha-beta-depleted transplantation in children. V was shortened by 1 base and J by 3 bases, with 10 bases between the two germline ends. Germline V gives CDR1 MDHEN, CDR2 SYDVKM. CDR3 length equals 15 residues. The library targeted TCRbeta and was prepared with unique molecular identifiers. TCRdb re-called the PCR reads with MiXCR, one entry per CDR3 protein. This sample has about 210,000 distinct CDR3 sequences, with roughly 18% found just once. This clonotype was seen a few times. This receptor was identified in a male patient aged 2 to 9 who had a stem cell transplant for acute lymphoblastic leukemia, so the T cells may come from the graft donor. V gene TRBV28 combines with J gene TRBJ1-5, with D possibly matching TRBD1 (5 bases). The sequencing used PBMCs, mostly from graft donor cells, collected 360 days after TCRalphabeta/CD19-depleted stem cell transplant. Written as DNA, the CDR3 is TGTGCCAGCAGTTTATTCAGGGTATCCAATCAGCCCCAGCATTTT. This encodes CASSLFRVSNQPQHF.